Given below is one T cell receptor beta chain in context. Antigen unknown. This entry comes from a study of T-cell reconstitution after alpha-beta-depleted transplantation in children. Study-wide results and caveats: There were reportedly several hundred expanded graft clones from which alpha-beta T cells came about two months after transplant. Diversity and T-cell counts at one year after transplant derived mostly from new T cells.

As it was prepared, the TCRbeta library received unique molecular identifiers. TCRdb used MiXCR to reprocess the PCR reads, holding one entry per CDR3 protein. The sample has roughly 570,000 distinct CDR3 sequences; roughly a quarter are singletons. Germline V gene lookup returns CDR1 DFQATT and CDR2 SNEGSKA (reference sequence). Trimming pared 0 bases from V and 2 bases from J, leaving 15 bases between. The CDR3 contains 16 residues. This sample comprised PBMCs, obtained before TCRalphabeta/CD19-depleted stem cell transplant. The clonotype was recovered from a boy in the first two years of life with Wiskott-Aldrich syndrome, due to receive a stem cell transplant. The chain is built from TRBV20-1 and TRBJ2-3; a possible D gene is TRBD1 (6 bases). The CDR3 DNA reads TGCAGTGCTAGAGATCACCGGGACATCACCACAGATACGCAGTATTTT. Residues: CSARDHRDITTDTQYF.